This is a list of T cell receptor beta chains from one sample in a study of shared clonotypes between healthy human individuals. Profiling relied on immunoSEQ multiplex PCR, and the TCRdb table lists in-frame clones only, not all of them. The table shows 2,500,000 or so clones, with under 95% occurring only once. The material sequenced was naive CD4+ T cells from PBMCs. Every receptor here comes from a man in his late teens or twenties in good health. Some clones in this sample may be carry-over from other donors' samples. The CDR3 runs from the conserved cysteine through the conserved F or W. Fields, in order: D gene, V gene, J gene, clone size, CDR3 DNA, CDR3 protein. A D gene is named only where the DNA matches it firmly. The size entry is marked missing in some rows and otherwise reads once, few, many or a size class.

D gene: .; V gene: TRBV6-6; J gene: TRBJ1-4; clone size: .; CDR3 DNA: TGTGCCAGCGGGAACTCGGGAGGGGAAAAACTGTTTTTT; CDR3 protein: CASGNSGGEKLFF
D gene: .; V gene: TRBV5-1; J gene: TRBJ1-1; clone size: .; CDR3 DNA: TGCGCCAGCAGCCCAGACCCCTCCCCCATGAACACTGAAGCTTTCTTT; CDR3 protein: CASSPDPSPMNTEAFF
D gene: .; V gene: TRBV14; J gene: TRBJ1-2; clone size: .; CDR3 DNA: TGTGCCAGCAGCCAAAATCCAGCATATAACTATGGCTACACCTTC; CDR3 protein: CASSQNPAYNYGYTF
D gene: .; V gene: TRBV19; J gene: TRBJ1-2; clone size: .; CDR3 DNA: TGTGCCAGTAGTATAGGGCCAACGGGTGGCTACACCTTC; CDR3 protein: CASSIGPTGGYTF
D gene: .; V gene: TRBV6-5; J gene: TRBJ1-2; clone size: once; CDR3 DNA: TGTGCCAGCATACCACGTTTTACTAACTATGGCTACACCTTC; CDR3 protein: CASIPRFTNYGYTF
D gene: .; V gene: TRBV21-1; J gene: TRBJ1-5; clone size: .; CDR3 DNA: TGTGCCAGCAGCAACCCACTACAAGACAGGGAGGGGGGTAGCAATCAGCCCCAGCATTTT; CDR3 protein: CASSNPLQDREGGSNQPQHF
D gene: .; V gene: TRBV28; J gene: TRBJ1-1; clone size: .; CDR3 DNA: TGTGCCAGCAGTATCAACTCGGGACACAGTCAGGAGGCTTTCTTT; CDR3 protein: CASSINSGHSQEAFF
D gene: TRBD1; V gene: TRBV13; J gene: TRBJ1-1; clone size: few; CDR3 DNA: TGTGCCAGCAGCCCCCTCGGACAGGGGAGGTCGGGCACTGAAGCTTTCTTT; CDR3 protein: CASSPLGQGRSGTEAFF
D gene: .; V gene: TRBV6-5; J gene: TRBJ1-2; clone size: .; CDR3 DNA: TGTGCCAGCAGTTACTCGGGCGCCTATGGCTACACCTTC; CDR3 protein: CASSYSGAYGYTF
D gene: .; V gene: TRBV4-2; J gene: TRBJ2-1; clone size: .; CDR3 DNA: TGTGCCAGCAGCCAAGATGGCCGGGAGACAAATGAGCAGTTCTTC; CDR3 protein: CASSQDGRETNEQFF
D gene: .; V gene: TRBV18; J gene: TRBJ1-5; clone size: .; CDR3 DNA: TGTGCCAGCTCACTTACTTTGACAGACTATAGCAATCAGCCCCAGCATTTT; CDR3 protein: CASSLTLTDYSNQPQHF
D gene: .; V gene: TRBV9; J gene: TRBJ1-1; clone size: .; CDR3 DNA: TGTGCCAGCAGCGTAGTCCCCGACCTAGGCACTGAAGCTTTCTTT; CDR3 protein: CASSVVPDLGTEAFF
D gene: TRBD1; V gene: TRBV28; J gene: TRBJ2-4; clone size: .; CDR3 DNA: TGTGCCAGCAGTTCCGAACGACCGGGACAGGGAGCACGGGACATTCAGTACTTC; CDR3 protein: CASSSERPGQGARDIQYF
D gene: TRBD1; V gene: TRBV28; J gene: TRBJ2-3; clone size: .; CDR3 DNA: TGTGCCAGCAGTTTCCGCCGGACAGGTACTAGCACAGATACGCAGTATTTT; CDR3 protein: CASSFRRTGTSTDTQYF
D gene: .; V gene: TRBV6-1; J gene: TRBJ2-3; clone size: .; CDR3 DNA: TGTGCCAGCAGAAGAGACCCTCGGAGGCCAGATACGCAGTATTTT; CDR3 protein: CASRRDPRRPDTQYF
D gene: .; V gene: TRBV6-5; J gene: TRBJ1-2; clone size: few; CDR3 DNA: TGTGCCAGCAGCTCCGACACTCATGGCTACACCTTC; CDR3 protein: CASSSDTHGYTF
D gene: TRBD2; V gene: TRBV6-1; J gene: TRBJ2-3; clone size: .; CDR3 DNA: TGTGCCAGCCTAGCGGGGGGCACAGATACGCAGTATTTT; CDR3 protein: CASLAGGTDTQYF
D gene: .; V gene: TRBV5-4; J gene: TRBJ2-7; clone size: .; CDR3 DNA: TGTGCCAGCAGCTGGACCTACGAGCAGTACTTC; CDR3 protein: CASSWTYEQYF
D gene: .; V gene: TRBV10-3; J gene: TRBJ1-4; clone size: .; CDR3 DNA: TGTGCCATCAGTGCGGGGGCTAATGAAAAACTGTTTTTT; CDR3 protein: CAISAGANEKLFF
D gene: .; V gene: TRBV6-1; J gene: TRBJ1-1; clone size: .; CDR3 DNA: TGTGCCAGCAGTGCACAGGGGAACACTGAAGCTTTCTTT; CDR3 protein: CASSAQGNTEAFF
D gene: TRBD1; V gene: TRBV28; J gene: TRBJ1-1; clone size: .; CDR3 DNA: TGTGCCAGCAGTTCCCGGGACAGGGGGACTGAAGCTTTCTTT; CDR3 protein: CASSSRDRGTEAFF
D gene: .; V gene: TRBV9; J gene: TRBJ2-1; clone size: .; CDR3 DNA: TGTGCCAGCAGCGCACTAGTTTCATCCGTCAATGAGCAGTTCTTC; CDR3 protein: CASSALVSSVNEQFF
D gene: TRBD2; V gene: TRBV7-9; J gene: TRBJ2-7; clone size: .; CDR3 DNA: TGTGCCAGCAGCTTAAGTCTAGCGGGAGTAGACGAGCAGTACTTC; CDR3 protein: CASSLSLAGVDEQYF
D gene: TRBD1; V gene: TRBV28; J gene: TRBJ2-4; clone size: once; CDR3 DNA: TGTGCCAGCAGCCGGCGCGGGGGCATCGGGACAGGGTCACCCAAAAACATTCAGTACTTC; CDR3 protein: CASSRRGGIGTGSPKNIQYF
D gene: .; V gene: TRBV5-1; J gene: TRBJ2-5; clone size: .; CDR3 DNA: TGCGCCAGCAGCTTGGCCCCCTCCGGGGCCGAGGAGACCCAGTACTTC; CDR3 protein: CASSLAPSGAEETQYF
D gene: .; V gene: TRBV5-1; J gene: TRBJ1-4; clone size: .; CDR3 DNA: TGCGCCAGCAGCTTCCAGGGAGGGACTAATGAAAAACTGTTTTTT; CDR3 protein: CASSFQGGTNEKLFF
D gene: .; V gene: TRBV27; J gene: TRBJ2-5; clone size: .; CDR3 DNA: TGTGCCAGCAGTTTATCGTGGGCTAACCAAGAGACCCAGTACTTC; CDR3 protein: CASSLSWANQETQYF
D gene: .; V gene: TRBV30; J gene: TRBJ1-3; clone size: once; CDR3 DNA: TGTGCCTGGAGTCCCTCGCGGGGGCCTGGAAACACCATATATTTT; CDR3 protein: CAWSPSRGPGNTIYF
D gene: TRBD1; V gene: TRBV27; J gene: TRBJ1-6; clone size: .; CDR3 DNA: TGTGCCAGCAGCAACAGGGGGAGTTCACCCCTCCACTTT; CDR3 protein: CASSNRGSSPLHF
D gene: TRBD1; V gene: TRBV6-5; J gene: TRBJ2-5; clone size: .; CDR3 DNA: TGTGCCAGCAGTCATCAGGGGGCCGGTGGAGAGACCCAGTACTTC; CDR3 protein: CASSHQGAGGETQYF
D gene: .; V gene: TRBV11-3; J gene: TRBJ2-7; clone size: .; CDR3 DNA: TGTGCCAGCAGCTTAGCCGGACCTTACGAGCAGTACTTC; CDR3 protein: CASSLAGPYEQYF